Following are 26 T cell receptor beta chains from one sample sequenced in a study of T cells after yellow fever vaccination. One entry per CDR3 protein results from TCRdb running MiXCR on the 5' RACE reads. The sample contains tens of thousands of distinct CDR3 sequences, around 3.4% of which appear only once. The sequencing here drew on PBMCs, either bulk or a sorted T-cell subset (CD4+, CD8+, memory, or dextramer-sorted; not recorded which), taken about 49 days after the first yellow fever vaccination. Receptors originate from a man between 18 and 35 years old who received the YFV17D yellow fever vaccine.

This clonotype is medium-sized in the sample. The chain links TRBV7-2 to TRBJ1-5; no clear D. This CDR3 is built from 12 residues. In germline, CDR1 is SGHTA, CDR2 FQGNSA. The germline V and J ends were trimmed by 4 bases and 13 bases, with 14 bases remaining between them. CDR3 in amino acids: CASSSQPGPQHF. For the CDR3, the DNA is TGTGCCAGCAGCTCCCAACCGGGTCCTCAGCATTTT.

This clonotype came up many times. The chain carries TRBV14 and TRBJ2-1; TRBD2 aligns across 10 bases. Losses at the gene ends were 4 bases for V and 5 bases for J; bases not matched to a gene: 11. Germline V gene sequence: CDR1 SGHDN, CDR2 FVKESK. The CDR3 runs to 17 residues. In DNA form, the CDR3 reads TGTGCCAGCAGCCCTGGAAGGCTAGCGGGGGCCAACAATGAGCAGTTCTTC. Translating gives CASSPGRLAGANNEQFF.

Many counts were recorded for this clonotype. V usage is TRBV12-3 or TRBV12-4 and J usage is TRBJ2-1; D unclear. CDR3 length: 13 amino acids. Trimming shortened V by 5 bases and J by 6 bases, and 11 bases separated the two germline ends. The CDR3 DNA sequence: TGTGCCAGCAGTCTCCTGAGTGGCAATGAGCAGTTCTTC. Translating gives CASSLLSGNEQFF.

Details on this clonotype: A read error may be the cause here, since a much bigger clone is one base away. This chain connects TRBV12-3 or TRBV12-4 to TRBJ1-1; D unclear. This CDR3 comprises 13 residues. V was clipped by 6 bases and J by 11 bases, with 19 bases between them. For the CDR3, the DNA is TGTGCCAGCAGCACGCGACGGGATCACCGGGCTTTCTTT. This sequence encodes CASSTRRDHRAFF.

This clonotype was seen repeatedly, ten times or more. Here the CDR3 reads CASSKTQGPGRRFYGYTF. The CDR3 DNA sequence: TGTGCCAGCAGCAAGACCCAGGGACCGGGACGGAGGTTTTATGGCTACACCTTC. The rearrangement uses TRBV11-2 and TRBJ1-2, with D maybe TRBD1 (5 bases). The CDR3 is 18 residues long. Trimming pared 5 bases from V and 5 bases from J, leaving 27 bases between. From germline, CDR1 is SGHAT and CDR2 FQNNGV. The full variable domain, in which reference TRBV11-2 and TRBJ1-2 provide the parts outside the CDR3, is EAGVAQSPRYKIIEKRQSVAFWCNPISGHATLYWYQQILGQGPKLLIQFQNNGVVDDSQLPKDRFSAERLKGVDSTLKIQPAKLEDSAVYLCASSKTQGPGRRFYGYTFGSGTRLTVV.

There are many counts of this clonotype. The rearrangement links TRBV5-1 to TRBJ1-6; D remains ambiguous. V gave up 1 base and J gave up 8 bases, with 4 bases separating them. Per germline, CDR1 SGHRS and CDR2 YFSETQ. The CDR3 is 12 residues long. This chain's CDR3 is CASSLPDSPLHF. The CDR3 DNA sequence: TGCGCCAGCAGCTTGCCCGATTCACCCCTCCACTTT.

This clonotype has ten or more counts. This chain uses TRBV12-3 or TRBV12-4 with TRBJ1-2; D unclear. Trimming took 3 bases from V and 3 from J, leaving 5 bases between them. The CDR3 spans 12 residues. This chain's CDR3 is CASSLRDYGYTF. In DNA, the CDR3 is TGTGCCAGCAGTTTGAGGGACTATGGCTACACCTTC.

Many counts were recorded for this clonotype. The chain combines TRBV19 with TRBJ1-6; D remains ambiguous. Germline assignment: CDR1 LNHDA and CDR2 SQIVND (reference sequence). Trimming cost V 11 bases and J 1 base, with 12 bases left between them. The CDR3 is made up of 14 amino acids. CDR3: CASRYLSYNSPLHF. The CDR3 DNA sequence: TGTGCCTCCCGGTACCTATCCTATAATTCACCCCTCCACTTT.

This clonotype was seen many times. The rearrangement links TRBV5-1 to TRBJ1-1; 7 bases are shared with TRBD1. V shed 0 bases and J 4 bases; nucleotides not matched to a gene: 3. CDR1 and CDR2 from the germline V gene are SGHRS and YFSETQ. The CDR3 is 14 amino acids. The CDR3 nucleotides read TGCGCCAGCAGCTTGGAGGGGGCGAGCACTGAAGCTTTCTTT. Its protein product is CASSLEGASTEAFF. Looking up the rest from reference TRBV5-1 and TRBJ1-1 gives the full variable domain: KAGVTQTPRYLIKTRGQQVTLSCSPISGHRSVSWYQQTPGQGLQFLFEYFSETQRNKGNFPGRFSGRQFSNSRSEMNVSTLELGDSALYLCASSLEGASTEAFFGQGTRLTVV.

This clonotype was detected many times. The chain uses TRBV7-9 and TRBJ1-2; tentative D call: TRBD1 (5 bases). Germline CDR1 SEHNR, CDR2 FQNEAQ (reference sequence). This CDR3 region has 13 residues. Deletions cut 1 base from V and 6 bases from J, with 9 bases between. The CDR3 DNA reads TGTGCCAGCAGCTTAGTCGCGGGGGATGGCTACACCTTC. Its protein is CASSLVAGDGYTF.

This clonotype is judged medium-sized. The chain is built from TRBV7-9 and TRBJ2-4, with TRBD2 as a possible D gene (5 bases). The ends were cut back, 2 bases at V and 1 base at J, with 6 bases in the middle. Germline CDR1 is SEHNR and CDR2 is FQNEAQ (reference sequence). The CDR3 is 14 residues long. CDR3 sequence (DNA): TGTGCCAGCAGCTTAAGAGGGGCCAAAAACATTCAGTACTTC. Its translation: CASSLRGAKNIQYF.

This clonotype was recorded many times. This chain joins TRBV10-3 and TRBJ2-1; the D gene is possibly TRBD1 (6 bases). V shed 2 bases and J shed 0 bases, with 11 bases lying between them. Germline CDR1 ENHRY, CDR2 SYGVKD. This CDR3 contains 16 residues. CDR3 in amino acids: CAISEGQTSSYNEQFF. The DNA of the CDR3 is TGTGCCATCAGTGAGGGACAGACAAGCTCCTACAATGAGCAGTTCTTC.

This clonotype was counted ten times or more. The chain carries TRBV7-2 and TRBJ2-1, with 8 bases identical to TRBD2. The CDR3 is 13 residues long. V lost 1 base to trimming and J lost 12 bases; unmatched junction nucleotides: 5. Germline loops: CDR1 SGHTA, CDR2 FQGNSA. CDR3 region: CASSLGREGWQFF. The CDR3, as DNA: TGTGCCAGCAGCTTAGGACGGGAGGGCTGGCAGTTCTTC.

This clonotype came up many times. The chain carries TRBV12-3 or TRBV12-4 and TRBJ2-5; maybe TRBD2 (6 bases). CDR3 size: 14 residues. V dropped 2 bases and J dropped 0 bases, with 7 bases sitting between them. CDR3 in DNA: TGTGCCAGCAGTTTACGGACTAACCAAGAGACCCAGTACTTC. It yields the protein CASSLRTNQETQYF.

This clonotype was observed many times. V usage is TRBV6-5 and J usage is TRBJ1-1; D is unresolved. The CDR3 totals 14 residues. Germline-derived CDR1 and CDR2 are MNHEY and SVGAGI. Trimming shortened V by 4 bases and J by 0 bases, and 9 bases separated the two germline ends. The CDR3 reads CASSSSGVNTEAFF. The CDR3 DNA reads TGTGCCAGCAGTTCTAGCGGGGTGAACACTGAAGCTTTCTTT.

This clonotype is classed as medium-sized. The V call is TRBV20-1, the J call TRBJ2-3, with TRBD2 matching over 11 bases. Losses at the gene ends were 1 base for V and 4 bases for J; bases not matched to a gene: 7. Per germline, CDR1 DFQATT and CDR2 SNEGSKA (reference sequence). The CDR3 has 16 residues. CDR3 sequence reads: CSARGIAGGRADTQYF. The CDR3 DNA is TGCAGTGCTAGAGGGATAGCGGGGGGGCGGGCAGATACGCAGTATTTT.

This clonotype showed up many times. This chain connects TRBV10-3 to TRBJ2-1; tentatively, D is TRBD1 (6 bases). The CDR3 runs to 14 residues. Germline values: CDR1 ENHRY, CDR2 SYGVKD. V dropped 7 bases and J dropped 6 bases, with 16 bases sitting between them. The CDR3 here is CAIKGSGAANEQFF. In DNA form, the CDR3 reads TGTGCCATCAAGGGGTCAGGGGCAGCCAATGAGCAGTTCTTC.

This clonotype appeared many times. The rearrangement uses TRBV20-1 and TRBJ1-4, with a possible D match to TRBD1 (5 bases). Germline V CDR1 and CDR2: DFQATT, SNEGSKA (reference sequence). This CDR3 contains 16 residues. Deletions cut 1 base from V and 0 bases from J, with 12 bases between. The CDR3 DNA follows: TGCAGTGCTAGAGCCCTGGGGGGAGCAACTAATGAAAAACTGTTTTTT. This codes for CSARALGGATNEKLFF.

This clonotype came up many times. The chain combines TRBV5-4 with TRBJ2-1; D may be TRBD1 or TRBD2 (6 bases each). The CDR3 is 16 residues long. Germline V gene lookup returns CDR1 SGHNT and CDR2 YYREEE (reference sequence). Deletions cut 4 bases from V and 0 bases from J, with 14 bases between. The CDR3 region has the DNA TGTGCCAGCAGCAAGGGGGGCGCAAGCTCCTACAATGAGCAGTTCTTC. It translates to CASSKGGASSYNEQFF.

This clonotype was found many times. The chain combines TRBV19 with TRBJ2-2; TRBD2 agrees at 7 bases. CDR1 LNHDA and CDR2 SQIVND come from the germline V gene (reference sequence). This CDR3 comprises 14 residues. V shed 1 base and J 4 bases; nucleotides not matched to a gene: 0. Here the CDR3 reads CASSIVAGTGELFF. The CDR3 bases are TGTGCCAGTAGTATAGTAGCGGGCACCGGGGAGCTGTTTTTT.

This clonotype has at least ten counts. J is TRBJ2-3 and V is TRBV4-3; D unresolved. Trimming took off 5 bases at V and 0 bases at J, with 9 bases between the two ends. The length of the CDR3 is 14 residues. Germline V gene lookup returns CDR1 LGHNA and CDR2 YSLEER. The CDR3: CASSYSDSTDTQYF. In nucleotides, the CDR3 is TGCGCCAGCAGCTATTCGGACAGCACAGATACGCAGTATTTT.

This clonotype was seen at least ten times. This chain links TRBV20-1 with TRBJ1-6; 10 bases are shared with TRBD1. This CDR3 is 14 amino acids long. CDR1 is DFQATT, CDR2 SNEGSKA, per germline (reference sequence). J lost 7 bases, V lost 5 bases, and 5 bases had no gene match. The CDR3 region has the DNA TGCAGTGCTTCCCGACAGGGGGCAAATTCACCCCTCCACTTT. Amino acid sequence: CSASRQGANSPLHF.

This clonotype showed up many times. The genes are TRBV18 and TRBJ1-2, with 7 bases matching TRBD1. The germline gives CDR1 KGHSH, CDR2 LQKENI. The J segment lost 0 bases and the V segment lost 4 bases, leaving 14 bases of the junction unmatched. The CDR3 has 18 amino acids. CDR3 loop: CASSRVTSRDRANYGYTF. The CDR3 DNA reads TGTGCCAGCTCACGGGTAACCTCACGGGACAGAGCTAACTATGGCTACACCTTC.

This clonotype was found many times. The J gene is TRBJ1-3, the V gene TRBV12-3 or TRBV12-4; D gene uncertain. V lost 6 bases and J 0 bases, leaving 3 bases between the germline ends. The CDR3 has 12 amino acids. The CDR3 coding sequence is TGTGCCAGCAGGGCCTCTGGAAACACCATATATTTT. This sequence encodes CASRASGNTIYF.

This clonotype occurred many times. The V gene is TRBV20-1, the J gene TRBJ1-5; 8 nucleotides align to TRBD1. CDR3 length: 13 residues. Unmatched junction bases numbered 4, after V lost 2 bases and J lost 7 bases. Germline values: CDR1 DFQATT, CDR2 SNEGSKA (reference sequence). The CDR3 bases are TGCAGTGCTAGACGGACAGGGCGGCAGCCCCAGCATTTT. Its translation is CSARRTGRQPQHF.

This clonotype was found many times. This chain joins TRBV29-1 and TRBJ1-1; 10 bases are shared with TRBD1. CDR3 length: 13 amino acids. With 7 bases clipped from V and 4 bases from J, the junction kept 6 bases outside the gene matches. The germline V gene has CDR1 SQVTM and CDR2 ANQGSEA. The CDR3 DNA sequence: TGCAGCGCAGGACAGGGGGTAGCCACTGAAGCTTTCTTT. Amino acid sequence: CSAGQGVATEAFF.